The clone carrying this TCR beta chain was seen ten or more times. Its matching antigen is unknown. The authors built TCR beta libraries using iRepertoire HTBI primers and Arm-PCR of CDR3 regions. Each CDR3 protein gets one entry after TCRdb re-called the multiplex PCR reads with MiXCR. This table has around 420,000 distinct CDR3 sequences, roughly 15% appearing once. This sample was included in a study of regulatory T cells in long-lasting Graves disease. Study in general: New Graves' disease cases had less than 3 months of antithyroid drugs.

Time point in this sample: newly diagnosed GD, antithyroid drugs for less than 3 months. The TCR library used RNA extracted from PBMCs. Points from the study as a whole: Whereas approximately 980 public clonotypes were shared by new patients, persistent patients shared more, at over 2,500.

Germline V lookup: CDR1 SGHDT, CDR2 YYEEEE. Trimming cost V 0 bases and J 8 bases, with 10 bases left between them. The CDR3 is made up of 13 amino acids. The chain joins TRBV5-6 to TRBJ2-3, with D uncertain. The sequence was collected from a female donor with Graves disease. The material sequenced was peripheral blood mononuclear cells (PBMCs), taken at new diagnosis, from a patient treated with antithyroid drugs. CDR3 sequence: CASSLALLGTQYF. The CDR3 nucleotides are TGTGCCAGCAGCTTGGCCCTGTTGGGTACGCAGTATTTT.